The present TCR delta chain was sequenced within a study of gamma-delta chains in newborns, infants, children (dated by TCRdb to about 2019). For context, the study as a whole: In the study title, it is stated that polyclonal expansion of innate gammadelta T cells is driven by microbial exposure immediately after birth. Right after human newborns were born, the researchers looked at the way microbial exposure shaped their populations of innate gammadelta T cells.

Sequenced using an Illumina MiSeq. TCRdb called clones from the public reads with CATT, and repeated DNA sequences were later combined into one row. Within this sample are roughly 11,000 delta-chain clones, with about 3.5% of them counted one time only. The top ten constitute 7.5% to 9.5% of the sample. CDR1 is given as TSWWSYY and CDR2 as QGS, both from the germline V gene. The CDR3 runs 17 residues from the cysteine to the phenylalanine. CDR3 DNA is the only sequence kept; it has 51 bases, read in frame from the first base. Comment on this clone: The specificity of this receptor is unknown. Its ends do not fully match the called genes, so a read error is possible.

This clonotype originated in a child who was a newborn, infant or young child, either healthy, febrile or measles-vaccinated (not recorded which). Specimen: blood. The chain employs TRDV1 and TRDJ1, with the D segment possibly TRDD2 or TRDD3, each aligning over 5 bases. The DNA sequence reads TGTGCTCCTGGGAAACCCCCAAGCTTCCCATCGGAGGCGAAACTCATCTTT. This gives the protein CAPGKPPSFPSEAKLIF.